Listed below are T cell receptor beta chains from one sample, sequenced in a study of shared clonotypes between healthy human individuals. Measured with immunoSEQ multiplex PCR; TCRdb has only the in-frame clones, and not every one. The sample holds about 2.1 million clones, 90% to 95% seen once. Material for sequencing was naive CD8+ T cells from PBMCs. The receptors come from a young man in good health. Some clones in this sample may be carry-over from other donors' samples. CDR3s include the opening cysteine and the closing phenylalanine or tryptophan. D genes are given only for firm matches. Clone sizes are given selectively: once, few, many, or a class where the clone is expanded.

V	D	size	J	DNA	CDR3
TRBV5-1	TRBD1	NA	TRBJ1-1	TGCGCCAGCAGCTTGGCCCGGGACAGGGACCCTGAAGCTTTCTTT	CASSLARDRDPEAFF
TRBV14	TRBD2	NA	TRBJ2-1	TGTGCCAGCAGCCAAGAGACAGTGCGGGGACTAGACTACAATGAGCAGTTCTTC	CASSQETVRGLDYNEQFF
TRBV19	NA	NA	TRBJ2-7	TGTGCCAGTAGTATTACCTTCTCCTACGAGCAGTACTTC	CASSITFSYEQYF
TRBV19	NA	NA	TRBJ2-1	TGTGCCAGTAGCAGACCGGGAAGTGAGCAGTTCTTC	CASSRPGSEQFF
TRBV10-3	TRBD1	once	TRBJ1-1	TGTGCCACCCGGACAGGACCAAACACTGAAGCTTTCTTT	CATRTGPNTEAFF
TRBV27	TRBD2	NA	TRBJ2-7	TGTGCCAGCAGGCCTTATCTAGCGGGAGGCGAGCAGTACTTC	CASRPYLAGGEQYF
TRBV2	TRBD2	NA	TRBJ2-7	TGTGCCAGCAGTGAGCTAGCGGGAGCTTCCTACGAGCAGTACTTC	CASSELAGASYEQYF
TRBV6-5	NA	NA	TRBJ1-2	TGTGCCAGCAGTGGGGACCGAGCAAGCTATTATGGCTACACCTTC	CASSGDRASYYGYTF
TRBV27	TRBD2	NA	TRBJ2-2	TGTGCCAGCTCGTTGCTCCGGGAGGCCACCGGGGAGCTGTTTTTT	CASSLLREATGELFF
TRBV7-9	TRBD2	NA	TRBJ2-7	TGTGCCAGCAGCCAAGATCTTTGGGCTAGCGGGTACTACGAGCAGTACTTC	CASSQDLWASGYYEQYF
TRBV6-4	TRBD2	NA	TRBJ2-5	TGTGCCAGCAGCGCACGACTAGCGGGAGGGCCTCTGGAGACCCAGTACTTC	CASSARLAGGPLETQYF
TRBV4-1	NA	NA	TRBJ2-7	TGCGCCAGCAGCCACCTATCAGGACCACTCTACGAGCAGTACTTC	CASSHLSGPLYEQYF
TRBV6-5	NA	NA	TRBJ1-1	TGTGCCAGCAGACAGACACAATACACTGAAGCTTTCTTT	CASRQTQYTEAFF
TRBV30	NA	few	TRBJ1-5	TGTGCCTGGAGTCCCTCCACGGAGGTATTCAATCAGCCCCAGCATTTT	CAWSPSTEVFNQPQHF
TRBV6-5	TRBD1	NA	TRBJ1-1	TGTGCCACTCACGGGGACAGGGTCGGGGAAGCTTTCTTT	CATHGDRVGEAFF
TRBV27	NA	NA	TRBJ2-2	TGTGCCAGCACCGTAACAGGTTCGAACACCGGGGAGCTGTTTTTT	CASTVTGSNTGELFF
TRBV10-3	NA	NA	TRBJ1-2	TGTGCCATCAGCCCCCTGGACAGCAGTTATGGCTACACCTTC	CAISPLDSSYGYTF
TRBV2	TRBD1	NA	TRBJ2-7	TGTGCCAGCAGTGAATGGTACAGGGGGCATCTCAACGAGCAGTACTTC	CASSEWYRGHLNEQYF
TRBV10-1	TRBD2	NA	TRBJ2-1	TGCGCCAGCAACCCCCTGGGGGGGCGCAGGACTAGCGGGAGGGGGTTCTCCTACAATGAGCAGTTCTTC	CASNPLGGRRTSGRGFSYNEQFF
TRBV28	NA	NA	TRBJ1-5	TGTGCCACCAGATTTGGGGATGGGCCGAATCAGCCCCAGCATTTT	CATRFGDGPNQPQHF
TRBV7-8	NA	NA	TRBJ2-7	TGTGCCAGCAGCTTAGGACAGGGAGGCTACGAGCAGTACTTC	CASSLGQGGYEQYF
TRBV4-1	NA	once	TRBJ1-6	TGCGCCAGCAGCCAAGATTGGAATTCACCCCTCCACTTT	CASSQDWNSPLHF
TRBV10-3	NA	NA	TRBJ2-7	TGTGCCATCAGTGAAAGCTACTACGAGCAGTACTTC	CAISESYYEQYF
TRBV6-5	NA	NA	TRBJ2-7	TGTGCCAGCAGTCTCCGCGGGACGGATTACGAGCAGTACTTC	CASSLRGTDYEQYF
TRBV7-9	NA	few	TRBJ1-1	TGTGCCAGCAGCCCGTGGTACACTGAAGCTTTCTTT	CASSPWYTEAFF
TRBV9	TRBD1	NA	TRBJ1-2	TGTGCCAGCAGCGTAGATATTCGGACAGGGGGTGACTATGGCTACACCTTC	CASSVDIRTGGDYGYTF
TRBV5-6	NA	once	TRBJ1-4	TGTGCCAGCAGCTTGGCCAGTAACAGGGAAGGGGGTGAAAAACTGTTTTTT	CASSLASNREGGEKLFF
TRBV27	NA	once	TRBJ1-2	TGTGCCAGCAGTTTTTCCCAAAACTATGGCTACACCTTC	CASSFSQNYGYTF
TRBV7-9	NA	NA	TRBJ2-7	TGTGCCAGCAGCTTAGATCGCGCAGGGCCAATTCCTTCTTACGAGCAGTACTTC	CASSLDRAGPIPSYEQYF
TRBV7-9	NA	NA	TRBJ2-2	TGTGCCAGCAACTACCTCGCGAACACCGGGGAGCTGTTTTTT	CASNYLANTGELFF
TRBV6-1	NA	NA	TRBJ1-1	TGTGCCAGCAGTGAACGATGGTTAGTCGGCACTGAAGCTTTCTTT	CASSERWLVGTEAFF
TRBV27	NA	NA	TRBJ2-1	TGTGCCAGCAGTTTAAGTGTCAGGGCGGATGAGCAGTTCTTC	CASSLSVRADEQFF
TRBV4-1	TRBD1	NA	TRBJ1-2	TGCGCCAGCAGCCAGCGACAGGGTTCAGGGTATGGCTACACCTTC	CASSQRQGSGYGYTF
TRBV9	NA	NA	TRBJ2-5	TGTGCCAGCAGCGTAGAGTCGGATTACCACAAAGAGACCCAGTACTTC	CASSVESDYHKETQYF
TRBV19	NA	NA	TRBJ1-1	TGTGCCAGTAGTATAATCGGCACTGAAGCTTTCTTT	CASSIIGTEAFF
TRBV11-1	NA	NA	TRBJ2-7	TGTGCCAGCAGCTCAGGGGCCAACGAGCAGTACTTC	CASSSGANEQYF
TRBV5-1	TRBD2	NA	TRBJ2-7	TGCGCCAGCAGCTTGGCGGCTAGCGGCTCCTACGAGCAGTACTTC	CASSLAASGSYEQYF
TRBV27	NA	NA	TRBJ2-7	TGTGCCAGCAGTTTGCAGGCCGGCAGCGAGCAGTACTTC	CASSLQAGSEQYF
TRBV9	NA	NA	TRBJ2-1	TGTGCCAGCAGCGTAGGGACAGACAAGTGGTACGATGAGCAGTTCTTC	CASSVGTDKWYDEQFF
TRBV27	TRBD1	NA	TRBJ1-5	TGTGCCAGCAGAACAGGGGAAGGCAATCAGCCCCAGCATTTT	CASRTGEGNQPQHF
TRBV7-9	NA	NA	TRBJ2-5	TGTGCCAGCAGCGGAAAGACAGGCCAAGAGACCCAGTACTTC	CASSGKTGQETQYF
TRBV21-1	NA	NA	TRBJ2-7	TGTGCCAGCAGCATCCGGAAGCACCCCGAGCAGTACTTC	CASSIRKHPEQYF
TRBV4-3	NA	NA	TRBJ2-7	TGCGCCAGCAGCCAAGATCTACTTGTAGACGAGCAGTACTTC	CASSQDLLVDEQYF
TRBV15	NA	NA	TRBJ2-3	TGTGCCACCAGTTTGCCCGAGGGCATCACAGATACGCAGTATTTT	CATSLPEGITDTQYF
TRBV19	TRBD2	NA	TRBJ2-1	TGTGCCAGTAGCACAGCTGATACTAGCGGGAGGGGCGAGCAGTTCTTC	CASSTADTSGRGEQFF
TRBV7-9	TRBD1	NA	TRBJ2-3	TGTGCCAGCAGCGGGGACCGACAGGGGGAGTTTACGCAGTATTTT	CASSGDRQGEFTQYF
TRBV29-1	TRBD2	NA	TRBJ2-7	TGCAGCGTTCGACTAGCGGGTCTTTACGAGCAGTACTTC	CSVRLAGLYEQYF
TRBV25-1	NA	NA	TRBJ2-2	TGTGCCAGCAGTAACCAGGGGTTCAACACCGGGGAGCTGTTTTTT	CASSNQGFNTGELFF
TRBV29-1	TRBD2	NA	TRBJ2-1	TGCAGCGGTGGACTAGCGGGAGTTAGCTATGAGCAGTTCTTC	CSGGLAGVSYEQFF
TRBV30	NA	NA	TRBJ2-5	TGTGCCTGGAGTCTTTACGGCGGAAACCAGTACTTC	CAWSLYGGNQYF
TRBV9	NA	NA	TRBJ1-5	TGTGCCAGCAGCGTAGGGACAGTGAATCAGCCCCAGCATTTT	CASSVGTVNQPQHF
TRBV7-3	NA	NA	TRBJ1-4	TGTGCCAGCAGCCAGGGAGGTGCTAATGAAAAACTGTTTTTT	CASSQGGANEKLFF
TRBV30	NA	NA	TRBJ2-3	TGTGCCTGGGGAAGGGACTCAACAGATACGCAGTATTTT	CAWGRDSTDTQYF
TRBV6-1	NA	NA	TRBJ1-4	TGTGCCAGCAGGAGGACGGAAGCAACTAATGAAAAACTGTTTTTT	CASRRTEATNEKLFF